This T cell receptor (beta chain) emerged from a study of T-cell reconstitution after alpha-beta-depleted transplantation in children. A TCRbeta library incorporating unique molecular identifiers was prepared. TCRdb redid the calling of the PCR reads with MiXCR, one entry per CDR3 protein. Of around 200,000 distinct CDR3 sequences listed, about 6.4% are singletons. The sequence came from a human donor who donated a stem cell graft to a child with Wiskott-Aldrich syndrome. The sample was PBMCs from the stem cell graft donor, taken from the stem cell graft.

CDR3 sequence reads: CASMRAGGADTQYF. The CDR3 nucleotides read TGTGCCAGCATGAGGGCAGGGGGCGCAGATACGCAGTATTTT. V gene TRBV25-1 combines with J gene TRBJ2-3, with TRBD1 matching over 8 bases. Trimming at V came to 7 bases and at J to 4 bases, leaving 7 bases not matched to a gene. The CDR3 is 14 amino acids. Germline CDR1 reads MGHDK; CDR2 reads SYGVNS.